The present T cell receptor beta chain was sequenced within a study of blood T cell repertoires in COVID-19 (TCRdb year 2020). Regarding the complete study: Samples covering the acute and convalescent phases of COVID-19 were provided by collaborators in the United States, Italy and Spain. The repertoires were made available in a free public database intended to serve as a resource for research on the immune response to SARS-CoV-2. Subjects who had been exposed to COVID-19, were actively infected with it, or had recovered from it provided the deeply sampled blood TCRbeta repertoires that made up the dataset. Samples came from the ongoing ImmuneRACE study (first 160 participants) plus 1,254 subjects from 6 global collaborators. The material from the prospective study consisted of cDNA or gDNA derived from T cells, B-cell-depleted T cells, or PBMCs. A de-identified subject ID, COVID-19 status, age in years and sex were almost always included in the sample metadata. HLA class I and class II types, where available, came from metadata supplied by the sample provider rather than from assay-based typing. What the research found in general, with its limitations: The quantity of clinical and demographic metadata differed by source and by participant and was supplied without curation.

Germline trimming: 5 bases from V, 1 base from J; junction bases outside gene matches: 4. CDR1 and CDR2 are read off the germline V gene as SGHVS and FNYEAQ. The CDR3 contains 14 residues, cysteine and phenylalanine counted. Only the CDR3 portion is preserved as DNA: 42 bases, with reading frame beginning at the first base. TCRbeta CDR3 regions were amplified from genomic DNA using the immunoSEQ Assay, a bias-controlled multiplex PCR. As for the authors' bioinformatics: The number of nucleated cells in each sample was estimated from the amplification of reference gene primers within the assay. To quantify the absolute abundance of each unique TCRbeta CDR3 rearrangement, sequence reads were collapsed and filtered. For each sample, productive Simpson clonality was calculated as the square root of Simpson's diversity index across productive rearrangements. TCRdb limited this immuneACCESS table to in-frame rearrangements with V and J called. A share of clones is missing; checked studies link under half to unresolved V genes, and the rest is unexplained. The DNA gave D and trimming, while V, J and clone size come from that table. This sample gives over 250,000 clones in total; 80% to 90% of them show up just once. 8.5% to 10% of the sample is in the top ten clones.

Participants in the prospective study were enrolled through a virtual design, were aged roughly 18 to 100 years, and lived in roughly 24 United States geographic areas. Cohort assignment in the prospective study relied on participant-reported clinical history from a screening survey and a study questionnaire. Recovered participants in ImmuneRACE Cohort 3 were defined by two consecutive negative NP/OP PCR tests, clearance by a healthcare professional, or resolution of symptoms. In the prospective study, mobile phlebotomists collected whole blood, serum and a nasopharyngeal or oropharyngeal swab from each participant. Prospective study participants could optionally give additional blood draws and questionnaires over an approximately 2-month period. Prospective study blood samples were shipped either frozen or at room temperature before DNA extraction. Worth noting for this clone: Its antigen specificity is not known. Per-base qualities were not stored, and no clone one base away is much larger.

Sequencing input: PBMCs or T cells enriched from blood (not recorded which). The sequence joins TRBV7-6 to TRBJ2-7, with TRBD1 identical over 8 junction bases. The sequence came from a young woman who had recovered from COVID-19. The CDR3 has the sequence CASSLDRGSYEQYF. In nucleotide form, the sequence is TGTGCCAGCAGCCTTGACAGGGGATCCTACGAGCAGTACTTC. The reference TRBV7-6 and TRBJ2-7 proteins fill in what lies around the CDR3, so the full variable domain reads GAGVSQSPRYKVTKRGQDVALRCDPISGHVSLYWYRQALGQGPEFLTYFNYEAQQDKSGLPNDRFSAERPEGSISTLTIQRTEQRDSAMYRCASSLDRGSYEQYFGPGTRLTVT.